Presented here are 22 T cell receptor beta chains from one specimen sequenced in a study of blood T cell repertoires in COVID-19. Profiled with immunoSEQ multiplex PCR; TCRdb holds only in-frame clones, not every one. The sample lists about 130,000 clones; around 86% were seen once. Source material: peripheral blood. These receptors were collected from a middle-aged man with active or convalescent COVID-19.

The J gene is TRBJ2-7, the V gene TRBV29-1; weak D call: TRBD1 (6 bases). CDR3 size: 15 residues. Germline CDR1 SQVTM, CDR2 ANQGSEA. V dropped 7 bases and J dropped 1 base, with 20 bases sitting between them. CDR3 nucleotides: TGCAGCGCCGCCCCCAGGGGCCGTCAGTCCTACGAGCAGTACTTC. Protein sequence: CSAAPRGRQSYEQYF.

This chain connects TRBV5-5 to TRBJ1-5, with D perhaps matching TRBD1 (5 bases). Germline V gene lookup returns CDR1 SGHKS and CDR2 YYEKEE (reference sequence). The CDR3 runs 15 residues. The V gene lost 4 bases and the J gene lost 3 bases, with 14 bases spanning the gap. CDR3 in amino acids: CASSQQRGINQPQHF. In nucleotides, the CDR3 is TGTGCCAGCAGCCAACAGCGGGGGATCAATCAGCCCCAGCATTTT.

The CDR3 nucleotides read TGTGCCATCAGTCTCGGGGGACAGGGACTGGATGAGCAGTTCTTC. Translating gives CAISLGGQGLDEQFF. J is TRBJ2-1 and V is TRBV10-3; 9 nucleotides align to TRBD1. There are 15 residues in the CDR3. J lost 8 bases, V lost 5 bases, and 10 bases had no gene match. The germline CDR1 and CDR2 sequences are ENHRY and SYGVKD.

CDR3 sequence reads: CASSAGQGELTQYF. The CDR3 DNA is TGTGCCAGCAGCGCCGGACAGGGGGAACTAACCCAGTACTTC. The chain has TRBV7-2 and TRBJ2-5, with 10 bases identical to TRBD1. The germline V gene has CDR1 SGHTA and CDR2 FQGNSA. V lost 5 bases, J lost 8 bases, and 8 bases stayed unmatched. CDR3 length: 14 residues.

V usage is TRBV7-2 and J usage is TRBJ2-3, with TRBD2 matching 8 bases. V shed 1 base and J 1 base; nucleotides not matched to a gene: 7. Germline V CDR1 and CDR2: SGHTA, FQGNSA. The CDR3 length is 17 residues. The CDR3 DNA reads as TGTGCCAGCAGCTTAGGGCAGCGGGGGTATCGCACAGATACGCAGTATTTT. Protein sequence: CASSLGQRGYRTDTQYF.

V and J are TRBV9 and TRBJ2-5; 9 bases align to TRBD2. V shed 2 bases, J shed 3 bases, and the junction held 5 bases outside the gene matches. The CDR3 extends over 15 amino acids. Germline V gene lookup returns CDR1 SGDLS and CDR2 YYNGEE. This CDR3 is CASSVIAGAEETQYF. The CDR3 DNA follows: TGTGCCAGCAGCGTGATAGCGGGGGCGGAAGAGACCCAGTACTTC.

The genes are TRBV6-5 and TRBJ1-5; no firm D call. Germline CDR1 and CDR2: MNHEY and SVGAGI. This CDR3 spans 15 amino acids. V was shortened by 0 bases and J by 0 bases, with 6 bases between the two germline ends. CDR3 residues: CASSYSFLSNQPQHF. DNA for the CDR3: TGTGCCAGCAGTTACTCATTTCTTAGCAATCAGCCCCAGCATTTT.

J is TRBJ2-2 and V is TRBV18; 7 bases fit TRBD1. The germline V gene encodes CDR1 KGHSH and CDR2 LQKENI. CDR3 length: 16 residues. Trimming cost V 0 bases and J 6 bases; bases outside gene matches: 7. This chain's CDR3 is CASSPPQGGISGELFF. CDR3 sequence (DNA): TGTGCCAGCTCACCACCGCAAGGGGGCATCTCCGGGGAGCTGTTTTTT. Filled out from reference TRBV18 and TRBJ2-2, the complete variable domain reads NAGVMQNPRHLVRRRGQEARLRCSPMKGHSHVYWYRQLPEEGLKFMVYLQKENIIDESGMPKERFSAEFPKEGPSILRIQQVVRGDSAAYFCASSPPQGGISGELFFGEGSRLTVL.

The chain uses TRBV11-3 and TRBJ2-2; D not certain. V shed 7 bases and J shed 0 bases, with 18 bases lying between them. The CDR3 spans 17 residues. The germline gives CDR1 SGHNT, CDR2 YENEEA. CDR3 sequence: CASNPGAAATNTGELFF. In DNA form, the CDR3 reads TGTGCCAGCAACCCCGGCGCGGCGGCCACGAACACCGGGGAGCTGTTTTTT. Full variable domain (missing parts from reference TRBV11-3 and TRBJ2-2): EAGVVQSPRYKIIEKKQPVAFWCNPISGHNTLYWYLQNLGQGPELLIRYENEEAVDDSQLPKDRFSAERLKGVDSTLKIQPAELGDSAVYLCASNPGAAATNTGELFFGEGSRLTVL.

This clone was seen just once. This chain links TRBV5-1 with TRBJ1-3; TRBD1 agrees at 7 bases. Trimming at V came to 6 bases and at J to 0 bases, leaving 6 bases not matched to a gene. The CDR3 contains 15 residues. Germline loops: CDR1 SGHRS, CDR2 YFSETQ. CDR3 sequence: CASKDRTFSGNTIYF. For the CDR3, the DNA is TGCGCCAGCAAGGACAGGACTTTCTCTGGAAACACCATATATTTT.

The chain joins TRBV6-5 to TRBJ2-7; TRBD2 aligns across 9 bases. Germline assignment: CDR1 MNHEY and CDR2 SVGAGI. V lost 2 bases, J lost 7 bases, and 0 bases stayed unmatched. The CDR3 is made up of 12 amino acids. The CDR3 region is CASSYTSGEQYF. As DNA, the CDR3 is TGTGCCAGCAGTTACACTAGCGGGGAGCAGTACTTC.

This chain's CDR3 is CASSPGTGGSLAPNTGELFF. The CDR3, as DNA: TGCGCCAGCAGCCCCGGGACAGGGGGCTCATTGGCCCCGAACACCGGGGAGCTGTTTTTT. This chain uses TRBV4-3 with TRBJ2-2; 12 nucleotides match TRBD1. CDR3 length: 20 amino acids. Germline lookup yields CDR1 LGHNA and CDR2 YSLEER. V dropped 4 bases and J dropped 0; count of bases not matched to a gene: 12.

The chain recombines TRBV19 with TRBJ1-4, with TRBD1 identical over 10 bases. CDR1 LNHDA and CDR2 SQIVND come from the germline V gene (reference sequence). There are 18 residues in the CDR3. With 5 bases clipped from V and 0 bases from J, the junction kept 9 bases outside the gene matches. CDR3 sequence: CASSLKGGQGTTNEKLFF. The CDR3 DNA sequence: TGTGCCAGTAGTCTAAAGGGGGGACAGGGGACAACTAATGAAAAACTGTTTTTT.

V is TRBV6-5 and J is TRBJ2-7; D is possibly TRBD1 (5 bases). The CDR3 covers 14 residues. V gave up 0 bases and J gave up 6 bases, with 12 bases separating them. From germline, CDR1 is MNHEY and CDR2 SVGAGI. The CDR3 DNA reads TGTGCCAGCAGTTACTCGATCACAGGTTCCGAGCAGTACTTC. Its translation is CASSYSITGSEQYF.

CDR3 sequence (DNA): TGTGCCAGCAGCTCGACAGGGGTGGAGACCCAGTACTTC. Its translation is CASSSTGVETQYF. The genes are TRBV5-6 and TRBJ2-5; 8 nucleotides agree with TRBD1. The V segment lost 3 bases and the J segment 5 bases; nucleotides outside the gene matches: 3. The germline V gene has CDR1 SGHDT and CDR2 YYEEEE. CDR3 length: 13 amino acids.

The chain couples TRBV2 to TRBJ1-6, with TRBD1 matching 7 bases. This CDR3 contains 14 residues. With V trimmed by 8 bases and J by 5 bases, 6 bases remained unmatched. The germline CDR1 and CDR2 sequences are SNHLY and FYNNEI. The CDR3 protein is CASSMTGNNSPLHF. Written as DNA, the CDR3 is TGTGCCAGCTCTATGACAGGGAATAATTCACCCCTCCACTTT.

The V call is TRBV29-1, the J call TRBJ1-2; 8 nucleotides line up with TRBD1. V shed 7 bases and J 4 bases; nucleotides not matched to a gene: 8. This CDR3 is built from 13 residues. The germline V gene encodes CDR1 SQVTM and CDR2 ANQGSEA. The CDR3 nucleotides are TGCAGCGCAGACGGACAGGGAAGCTATGGCTACACCTTC. Its translation: CSADGQGSYGYTF.

The chain uses TRBV9 and TRBJ1-4, with D possibly matching TRBD1 (6 bases). Trimming took 0 bases from V and 8 from J, leaving 17 bases between them. The CDR3 runs to 16 residues. Per germline, CDR1 SGDLS and CDR2 YYNGEE. The CDR3 here is CASSVAPSVGQEKLFF. CDR3 sequence (DNA): TGTGCCAGCAGCGTAGCACCCAGTGTTGGACAGGAAAAACTGTTTTTT.

The V and J genes are TRBV2 and TRBJ1-2; D is unresolved. The germline V gene encodes CDR1 SNHLY and CDR2 FYNNEI. V lost 3 bases and J lost 8, with 7 bases in between. The CDR3 spans 11 residues. CDR3 sequence (DNA): TGTGCCAGCAGTGATTCGGGAGGCTACACCTTC. This translates into CASSDSGGYTF.

This clone has only one observation. The chain recombines TRBV4-2 with TRBJ2-5; TRBD1 matches at 11 bases. The CDR3 extends over 15 amino acids. After removal of 4 bases from V and 4 bases from J, the junction contained 5 bases not matched to a gene. Per germline, CDR1 LGHNA and CDR2 YNFKEQ. As DNA, the CDR3 is TGTGCCAGCAGCCTAGGACAGGGGGCCCTAGAGACCCAGTACTTC. Its translation is CASSLGQGALETQYF.

J is TRBJ2-1 and V is TRBV4-3; D call uncertain. With 0 bases removed from V and 0 bases from J, the gap between germline ends came to 12 bases. The germline CDR1 and CDR2 sequences are LGHNA and YSLEER. The CDR3 runs 17 residues. CDR3 bases: TGCGCCAGCAGCCAAGATCCGTTAGCAAACTCCTACAATGAGCAGTTCTTC. Residues: CASSQDPLANSYNEQFF.

J is TRBJ1-1 and V is TRBV7-9; D is perhaps TRBD1 (5 bases). This CDR3 has 13 amino acids. Germline V lookup: CDR1 SEHNR, CDR2 FQNEAQ (reference sequence). V was shortened by 6 bases and J by 7 bases, with 15 bases between the two germline ends. The CDR3 reads CASSMSGEGEAFF. For the CDR3, the DNA is TGTGCCAGCAGTATGTCGGGGGAAGGTGAAGCTTTCTTT.